Shown below are 21 T cell receptor beta chains from a single sample sequenced in a study of cytomegalovirus exposure and HLA in healthy donors. Sequenced by immunoSEQ multiplex PCR; TCRdb stores in-frame clones only, minus some. The sample has some 110,000 clones; about 87% are singletons. Sequencing was performed on PBMCs. The receptors stem from a man aged 18 to 30 in good health and CMV-seronegative.

The V gene is TRBV2, the J gene TRBJ1-1; D not certain. V was cut by 4 bases and J by 1 base, with 7 bases left in between. Germline V lookup: CDR1 SNHLY, CDR2 FYNNEI. The CDR3 covers 13 residues. CDR3 region: CASSGTRNTEAFF. Written as DNA, the CDR3 is TGTGCCAGCAGTGGAACAAGGAACACTGAAGCTTTCTTT.

V usage is TRBV9 and J usage is TRBJ2-5; 11 bases are shared with TRBD1. The CDR3 covers 14 residues. The V and J ends lost 3 bases and 5 bases, in that order; junction bases with no gene match: 3. Germline V gene lookup returns CDR1 SGDLS and CDR2 YYNGEE. The CDR3 loop is CASSAGQGVETQYF. The CDR3 nucleotides read TGTGCCAGCAGCGCGGGACAGGGGGTTGAGACCCAGTACTTC.

J is TRBJ1-2 and V is TRBV11-2, with TRBD1 as a possible D gene (6 bases). The CDR3 sequence is 15 residues long. Germline V gene lookup returns CDR1 SGHAT and CDR2 FQNNGV. Trimming pared 7 bases from V and 4 bases from J, leaving 19 bases between. The CDR3 DNA sequence: TGTGCCAGCACCCTAGGGGCAGGGGCGACCTATGGCTACACCTTC. Translated, it gives CASTLGAGATYGYTF.

This clone was counted a few times. V and J are TRBV6-4 and TRBJ1-5, with D unclear. V was trimmed by 2 bases and J by 0 bases, leaving 14 bases between them. There are 17 residues in the CDR3. Germline loops: CDR1 MRHNA, CDR2 SNTAGT. CDR3 protein: CASSDVHWAYSNQPQHF. CDR3 nucleotides: TGTGCCAGCAGTGACGTCCACTGGGCATATAGCAATCAGCCCCAGCATTTT.

The V call is TRBV27, the J call TRBJ2-7; D is possibly TRBD1 (6 bases). Looked up from germline, CDR1 is MNHEY and CDR2 is SMNVEV (reference sequence). Trimming took off 2 bases at V and 4 bases at J, with 12 bases between the two ends. The CDR3 spans 14 residues. CDR3 amino acids: CASSLNTGSYEQYF. As DNA, the CDR3 is TGTGCCAGCAGTTTAAATACAGGGTCGTACGAGCAGTACTTC.

CDR3 residues: CASSLVGREAYEQYF. CDR3 nucleotides: TGTGCCAGCAGCTTAGTCGGCAGGGAGGCCTACGAGCAGTACTTC. The chain carries TRBV11-2 and TRBJ2-7; possible D gene TRBD2, 6 bases. Germline lookup yields CDR1 SGHAT and CDR2 FQNNGV. This CDR3 has 15 amino acids. Between the trimmed V and J ends, which lost 1 base and 2 bases, there was a span of 12 bases.

This clone was detected only a few times. The rearrangement links TRBV6-5 to TRBJ2-7, with 9 bases lining up with TRBD1. The CDR3 loop spans 14 amino acids. Trimming took 6 bases from V and 4 from J; bases not matched to a gene: 7. Per the germline V gene, CDR1 is MNHEY and CDR2 is SVGAGI. The CDR3 DNA reads as TGTGCCAGCAGGCTTACAGGGGGCCGGTACGAGCAGTACTTC. Its protein product is CASRLTGGRYEQYF.

The chain is built from TRBV11-2 and TRBJ2-5; 11 bases align to TRBD2. Trimming removed 0 bases from V and 4 bases from J; junction bases left unmatched: 7. This CDR3 is built from 17 residues. CDR1 is SGHAT, CDR2 FQNNGV, per germline. The CDR3 here is CASSLDIRLAGGETQYF. CDR3 DNA sequence: TGTGCCAGCAGCTTAGATATCCGGCTAGCGGGAGGAGAGACCCAGTACTTC.

This chain links TRBV19 with TRBJ2-1; TRBD1 matches 9 bases. After removal of 5 bases from V and 3 bases from J, the junction contained 8 bases not matched to a gene. The CDR3 extends over 16 amino acids. Germline assignment: CDR1 LNHDA and CDR2 SQIVND (reference sequence). The chain's CDR3 is CASSVGGTGFYNEQFF. The CDR3 nucleotides read TGTGCCAGTAGTGTCGGAGGGACAGGGTTCTACAATGAGCAGTTCTTC. Looking up the rest from reference TRBV19 and TRBJ2-1 gives the full variable domain: DGGITQSPKYLFRKEGQNVTLSCEQNLNHDAMYWYRQDPGQGLRLIYYSQIVNDFQKGDIAEGYSVSREKKESFPLTVTSAQKNPTAFYLCASSVGGTGFYNEQFFGPGTRLTVL.

This clone has a single count. Here the CDR3 DNA reads TGTGCCAGCAGCTTAGTTGAGAACTATGGCTACACCTTC. Protein sequence: CASSLVENYGYTF. The chain uses TRBV7-8 and TRBJ1-2; no clear D gene. Per the germline V gene, CDR1 is SGHVS and CDR2 is FQNEAQ. The CDR3 consists of 13 residues. Trimming stripped 1 base from V and 2 bases from J, with 5 bases between.

CDR3 residues: CASSATGANNEQFF. For the CDR3, the DNA is TGTGCCAGCAGCGCCACAGGGGCGAACAATGAGCAGTTCTTC. The chain joins TRBV9 to TRBJ2-1; 7 positions agree with TRBD1. Losses at the gene ends were 3 bases for V and 5 bases for J; bases not matched to a gene: 5. CDR3 size: 14 residues. The germline V gene has CDR1 SGDLS and CDR2 YYNGEE.

The chain employs TRBV5-1 and TRBJ2-7; the match to TRBD2 covers 7 bases. The CDR3 loop spans 15 amino acids. Germline V gene sequence: CDR1 SGHRS, CDR2 YFSETQ. Trimming took 6 bases from V and 0 from J; bases not matched to a gene: 9. The CDR3 DNA reads TGCGCCAGCAAAAAAGCGGGGCAGAGCTCCTACGAGCAGTACTTC. Its protein product is CASKKAGQSSYEQYF.

This clone was recorded only once. The V call is TRBV7-2, the J call TRBJ2-1, with TRBD2 matching 7 bases. With 5 bases clipped from V and 0 bases from J, the junction kept 10 bases outside the gene matches. CDR3 length: 17 residues. The germline CDR1 and CDR2 sequences are SGHTA and FQGNSA. The DNA of the CDR3 is TGTGCCAGCAGCCGTAGCGGAGGGAGGGACTCCTACAATGAGCAGTTCTTC. Translated: CASSRSGGRDSYNEQFF.

The chain employs TRBV6-1 and TRBJ1-2; possible D gene TRBD1, 5 bases. Trimming stripped 7 bases from V and 3 bases from J, with 15 bases between. The CDR3 runs 14 residues. Germline lookup yields CDR1 MNHNS and CDR2 SASEGT. CDR3 coding DNA: TGTGCCAGCACCCAGGGTCGGTTTGACTATGGCTACACCTTC. Its protein product is CASTQGRFDYGYTF.

V gene TRBV2 combines with J gene TRBJ2-7; TRBD1 matches at 7 bases. This CDR3 comprises 15 residues. V dropped 3 bases and J dropped 0; count of bases not matched to a gene: 5. CDR1 is SNHLY and CDR2 is FYNNEI in the germline V gene. The CDR3 loop is CASSEGQNFSYEQYF. The CDR3 nucleotides read TGTGCCAGCAGTGAGGGACAGAACTTCTCCTACGAGCAGTACTTC.

This clone was seen just once. V and J are TRBV29-1 and TRBJ1-4; D is unresolved. The CDR3 runs 13 residues. Deletions cut 6 bases from V and 7 bases from J, with 15 bases between. CDR1 and CDR2 from the germline V gene are SQVTM and ANQGSEA. The CDR3 nucleotides read TGCAGCGTCAAAACCGGAGCGGGTGAAAAACTGTTTTTT. Its protein is CSVKTGAGEKLFF.

The table lists this clone with a count of one. V is TRBV7-8 and J is TRBJ2-7, with 8 bases fitting TRBD1. In germline, CDR1 is SGHVS, CDR2 FQNEAQ. CDR3 size: 20 residues. Trimming removed 3 bases from V and 5 bases from J; junction bases left unmatched: 24. The CDR3 DNA sequence: TGTGCCAGCAGCTTGCGATACACCCCTACTGGACAGGGTAAGAGCGACGAGCAGTACTTC. Encoded protein: CASSLRYTPTGQGKSDEQYF.

Here the CDR3 reads CASSPRGRSEAFF. DNA of the CDR3: TGTGCCAGCAGCCCCAGGGGGCGTTCTGAAGCTTTCTTT. V is TRBV11-3 and J is TRBJ1-1, with 8 bases matching TRBD1. The germline V gene encodes CDR1 SGHNT and CDR2 YENEEA. The V segment lost 5 bases and the J segment 6 bases; nucleotides outside the gene matches: 5. CDR3 length: 13 amino acids.

This chain links TRBV28 with TRBJ1-1; D is uncertain. The CDR3 runs to 14 residues. V was pared by 5 bases and J by 3 bases, with 13 bases between. Germline assignment: CDR1 MDHEN and CDR2 SYDVKM. CDR3 sequence: CASSPINRDTEAFF. The DNA for the CDR3 is TGTGCCAGCAGTCCGATAAACCGGGACACTGAAGCTTTCTTT.

The chain is built from TRBV6-5 and TRBJ1-1; a weak D match, TRBD1 (5 bases). CDR1 is MNHEY, CDR2 SVGAGI, per germline. The CDR3 totals 15 residues. Trimming took 3 bases from V and 0 from J, leaving 11 bases between them. In DNA, the CDR3 is TGTGCCAGCAGTTATTCTCCAGGGCTGAACACTGAAGCTTTCTTT. Protein sequence: CASSYSPGLNTEAFF.

The V gene is TRBV18, the J gene TRBJ2-1; possibly TRBD2 for D (5 bases). CDR3 length: 14 residues. Germline V gene data show CDR1 as KGHSH and CDR2 as LQKENI. V lost 2 bases and J 7 bases, leaving 12 bases between the germline ends. The CDR3 reads CASSPGLAMNEQFF. CDR3 sequence (DNA): TGTGCCAGCTCACCAGGGCTAGCTATGAATGAGCAGTTCTTC.